These 14 T cell receptor beta chains originate from one sample sequenced in a study of cytomegalovirus exposure and HLA in healthy donors. The PCR had 60 Vbeta and 13 Jbeta primers. The protocol was immunoSEQ multiplex PCR, while the TCRdb copy is restricted to in-frame clones and leaves out a portion. Of some 170,000 clones in the sample, 79% were seen once. The specimen sequenced was PBMCs. These TCRs come from a man aged 35 to 55 in good health and CMV-seronegative.

This clone showed up just a few times. The J gene is TRBJ2-7, the V gene TRBV27, with TRBD2 matching over 9 bases. Germline trimming cut 6 bases from V and 3 bases from J; bases unmatched to any gene: 9. This CDR3 spans 15 amino acids. Germline V gene sequence: CDR1 MNHEY, CDR2 SMNVEV (reference sequence). Here the CDR3 reads CASSVKAGGGYEQYF. Written as DNA, the CDR3 is TGTGCCAGCAGCGTTAAAGCGGGAGGCGGCTACGAGCAGTACTTC.

This clone came up once. The chain combines TRBV10-3 with TRBJ1-6; D might be TRBD1 (6 bases). The CDR3 has 14 amino acids. Germline V CDR1 and CDR2: ENHRY, SYGVKD. Trimming removed 4 bases from V and 7 bases from J, with 11 bases in between. CDR3 sequence: CAISVGQGNSPLHF. The CDR3 coding sequence is TGTGCCATCAGTGTAGGGCAGGGGAATTCACCCCTCCACTTT.

DNA for the CDR3: TGTGCCAGCAGCTTAGATACGGGGGTGGCCTACGAGCAGTACTTC. Its translation: CASSLDTGVAYEQYF. This chain connects TRBV11-3 to TRBJ2-7; possible D gene TRBD2, 6 bases. Germline CDR1 reads SGHNT; CDR2 reads YENEEA. There are 15 residues in the CDR3. V lost 0 bases to trimming and J lost 2 bases, with 11 bases between them.

The V call is TRBV28, the J call TRBJ2-7; 12 positions agree with TRBD1. After removal of 7 bases from V and 7 bases from J, the junction contained 8 bases not matched to a gene. The length of the CDR3 is 14 residues. From germline, CDR1 is MDHEN and CDR2 SYDVKM. CDR3 sequence: CASMGTGGAGEQYF. The CDR3 DNA is TGTGCCAGCATGGGGACAGGGGGCGCGGGGGAGCAGTACTTC.

This clone was counted only a few times. The junction departs from germline at one end; a sequencing error may be responsible. The chain uses TRBV7-9 and TRBJ2-5, with 8 bases matching TRBD1. Germline V gene lookup returns CDR1 SEHNR and CDR2 FQNEAQ (reference sequence). This CDR3 is built from 19 residues. CDR3 sequence (DNA): TGTTCCAGCAGCAGGGACAGGCCCGGGAGTAACCTGCGCCAAGAGACCCAGTACTTC. It translates to CSSSRDRPGSNLRQETQYF.

This chain joins TRBV2 and TRBJ2-7; tentatively, D is TRBD2 (6 bases). Trimming stripped 8 bases from V and 3 bases from J, with 23 bases between. Germline CDR1 and CDR2: SNHLY and FYNNEI. The CDR3 runs to 16 residues. The CDR3 DNA reads as TGTGCCAGCCGCTTGGATGGGGGGTCTCTAAACTACGAGCAGTACTTC. Translation gives CASRLDGGSLNYEQYF.

Written as DNA, the CDR3 is TGTGCCAGCAGTGAAATTGACACAGGGAGGGGAAATGAAAAACTGTTTTTT. It specifies CASSEIDTGRGNEKLFF. V and J are TRBV6-1 and TRBJ1-4; D may be TRBD1 (6 bases). Germline CDR1 is MNHNS and CDR2 is SASEGT. The CDR3 is made up of 17 amino acids. V lost 2 bases and J lost 5, with 18 bases in between.

The chain joins TRBV4-1 to TRBJ2-7; 7 positions match TRBD1. Losses at the gene ends were 4 bases for V and 1 base for J; bases not matched to a gene: 4. CDR3 length equals 14 residues. The germline CDR1 and CDR2 sequences are MGHRA and YSYEKL. In DNA form, the CDR3 reads TGCGCCAGCAGCCCTAGACAGGGATCCTACGAGCAGTACTTC. This encodes CASSPRQGSYEQYF.

This clone has only one observation. This sequence joins TRBV5-1 and TRBJ2-7; TRBD1 agrees at 10 bases. With 4 bases clipped from V and 6 bases from J, the junction kept 7 bases outside the gene matches. Germline V gene sequence: CDR1 SGHRS, CDR2 YFSETQ. The CDR3 has 14 residues. This chain's CDR3 is CASSVPGQGSEQYF. As DNA, the CDR3 is TGCGCCAGCAGCGTACCGGGACAGGGGTCCGAGCAGTACTTC.

The V gene is TRBV18, the J gene TRBJ2-1; 10 bases are shared with TRBD2. After removal of 2 bases from V and 7 bases from J, the junction contained 8 bases not matched to a gene. There are 16 residues in the CDR3. The germline V gene encodes CDR1 KGHSH and CDR2 LQKENI. CDR3 nucleotide sequence: TGTGCCAGCTCACCAGGGAGCGGGAGGGCCGGTAATGAGCAGTTCTTC. Encoded protein: CASSPGSGRAGNEQFF.

The rearrangement joins TRBV11-2 to TRBJ1-1, with D possibly TRBD1 on 6 matching bases. CDR1 and CDR2 from the germline V gene are SGHAT and FQNNGV. This CDR3 spans 15 amino acids. Trimming removed 2 bases at V and 5 bases at J, with 15 bases between. CDR3 sequence (DNA): TGTGCCAGCAGCTTAAGGGACATCAGGTGGACTGAAGCTTTCTTT. Its protein is CASSLRDIRWTEAFF.

CDR3 in amino acids: CASAGLNTEAFF. The CDR3 DNA is TGTGCCAGTGCGGGGCTGAACACTGAAGCTTTCTTT. The chain has TRBV19 and TRBJ1-1, with D perhaps matching TRBD1 (5 bases). Trimming removed 8 bases from V and 0 bases from J, with 7 bases in between. The CDR3 covers 12 residues. Germline V gene data show CDR1 as LNHDA and CDR2 as SQIVND (reference sequence). Variable domain in full (rest from reference TRBV19 and TRBJ1-1): DGGITQSPKYLFRKEGQNVTLSCEQNLNHDAMYWYRQDPGQGLRLIYYSQIVNDFQKGDIAEGYSVSREKKESFPLTVTSAQKNPTAFYLCASAGLNTEAFFGQGTRLTVV.

This chain uses TRBV9 with TRBJ2-5; 7 nucleotides line up with TRBD1. The V and J ends lost 4 bases and 9 bases, in that order; junction bases with no gene match: 15. The CDR3 consists of 15 residues. Germline V gene data show CDR1 as SGDLS and CDR2 as YYNGEE. CDR3 residues: CASSTTQGTGGAQYF. CDR3 DNA: TGTGCCAGCAGCACCACACAGGGGACGGGTGGAGCCCAGTACTTC. Together with reference TRBV9 and TRBJ2-5, the CDR3 gives the full variable domain: DSGVTQTPKHLITATGQRVTLRCSPRSGDLSVYWYQQSLDQGLQFLIQYYNGEERAKGNILERFSAQQFPDLHSELNLSSLELGDSALYFCASSTTQGTGGAQYFGPGTRLLVL.

This chain connects TRBV7-6 to TRBJ2-1; D might be TRBD1 (5 bases). Trimming removed 5 bases from V and 9 bases from J, with 23 bases in between. Germline values: CDR1 SGHVS, CDR2 FNYEAQ. CDR3 length equals 16 residues. CDR3 sequence (DNA): TGTGCCAGCAGCCAACCCAGACAGAAATCTGGGCGTGAGCAGTTCTTC. Encoded protein: CASSQPRQKSGREQFF.